This T cell receptor (beta chain) came from a study of blood T cell repertoires in COVID-19. Study-level information: Specimens from acute and convalescent COVID-19 originated in the United States, Italy and Spain. PBMCs, B-cell-depleted T cells, or T cells provided the cDNA or gDNA that made up the material.

Germline loops: CDR1 SGHDT, CDR2 YYEEEE. Between the trimmed V and J ends, which lost 0 bases and 5 bases, there was a span of 8 bases. CDR3 length: 13 amino acids. Per the study methods: Cell counts per sample came from amplifying reference gene primers. Assay: immunoSEQ multiplex PCR; the TCRdb copy retains only in-frame clones and omits some. V and J calls and clone size come straight from that table; D and trimming were deduced from the DNA. The sample shows about 52,000 clones, roughly nine tenths of them seen only once. The TCR originated in an elderly man with active or convalescent COVID-19. The chain carries TRBV5-6 and TRBJ2-5; the D gene is possibly TRBD2 (5 bases). The sequencing input was peripheral blood. The CDR3: CASSLGLSETQYF. The CDR3 bases are TGTGCCAGCAGCTTGGGACTATCCGAGACCCAGTACTTC.